This T cell receptor beta chain originates from a study of post-analysis software for immune sequencing data. Overall study: The courses of disease that were included comprised relapsing-remitting, secondary progressive and progressive-relapsing multiple sclerosis.

About this clonotype: What it binds is not known.

Unique molecular identifiers were carried by the TCR beta cDNA libraries. A population of roughly 0.95 to 10 million T cells gave rise to roughly 0.5 million cDNA molecules. MiXCR, run by TCRdb on the PCR reads, gives a single entry per CDR3 protein. The profile shows some 190,000 distinct CDR3 sequences, approximately 29% of them singletons. Regarding the study as a whole: There was significantly lower normalized Chao1 diversity in multiple sclerosis patients than in controls. When patients were compared with controls, 4 or 5 TRBV segments were more frequent, TRBV5-6, TRBV5-1 and TRBV20-1 among them. By F measure, strong co-clustering occurred among samples prepared in the same batch.

Trimming took 3 bases from V and 3 from J, leaving 17 bases between them. Germline V CDR1 and CDR2: MDHEN, SYDVKM. The CDR3 is 16 amino acids. This chain links TRBV28 with TRBJ1-2, with D perhaps TRBD1 (5 bases). Sequenced: blood. The clonotype originates from a girl under 18 with multiple sclerosis. The CDR3 DNA is TGTGCCAGCAGTTTTGGGGGTGGGGAGAAGGACTATGGCTACACCTTC. Its translation is CASSFGGGEKDYGYTF.